This TCR beta chain was captured by sequencing in a study of Ad26.COV2.S vaccination and SARS-CoV-2 variants. Overall study context: The study gave Ad26.COV2.S intramuscularly, once or twice 56 days apart. Study-level points and caveats: The TCR breadth and depth analyses may have produced an underestimate of total T cell responses.

This CDR3 is built from 19 residues. This sample's treatment: roughly 19 received Ad26.COV2.S at low or high dose, single or two shots; 5 received placebo; per-sample allocation not given. At day 63 after the first vaccine or placebo injection, samples were drawn. Built on an Ad26 vector, the vaccine expressed Wuhan-strain SARS-CoV-2 spike. As concerns this clone: Its antigen is still unknown.

The repertoire was sequenced with immunoSEQ multiplex PCR; TCRdb's copy has only in-frame clones and lacks some. The sample includes roughly 350,000 clones, about 86% of them seen just once. The rearrangement links TRBV21-1 to TRBJ2-4; the table names TRBD2, a call not compared with the DNA. TRBV21-1 represents a pseudogene. This sample comprised peripheral blood, obtained in a trial of Ad26.COV2.S vaccine versus placebo. The receptor was isolated from a person aged 18-65 years who received the Ad26.COV2.S COVID-19 vaccine or a placebo. This CDR3 is CASSSHSGTRNCAKNIQYF. The CDR3 DNA reads as TGTGCCAGCAGCTCACACTCCGGGACTAGAAACTGCGCCAAAAACATTCAGTACTTC.